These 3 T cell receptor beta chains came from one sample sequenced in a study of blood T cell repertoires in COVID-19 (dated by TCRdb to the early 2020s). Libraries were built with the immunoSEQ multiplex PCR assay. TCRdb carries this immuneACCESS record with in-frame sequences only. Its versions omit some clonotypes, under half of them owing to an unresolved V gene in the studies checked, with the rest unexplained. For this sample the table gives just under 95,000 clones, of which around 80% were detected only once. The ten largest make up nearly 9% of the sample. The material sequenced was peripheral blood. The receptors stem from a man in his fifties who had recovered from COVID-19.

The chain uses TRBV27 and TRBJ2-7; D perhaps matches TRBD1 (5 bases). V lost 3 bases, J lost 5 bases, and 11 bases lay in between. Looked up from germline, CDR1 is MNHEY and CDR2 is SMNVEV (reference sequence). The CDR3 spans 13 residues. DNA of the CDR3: TGTGCCAGCAGTTTGCGAACCAGGGACGAGCAGTACTTC. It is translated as CASSLRTRDEQYF.

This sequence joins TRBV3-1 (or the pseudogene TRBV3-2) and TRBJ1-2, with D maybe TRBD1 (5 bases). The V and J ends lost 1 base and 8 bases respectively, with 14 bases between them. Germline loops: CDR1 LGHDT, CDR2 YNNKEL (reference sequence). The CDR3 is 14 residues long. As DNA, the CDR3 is TGTGCCAGCAGCCAAGGGGTATGGGGCGACGGCTACACCTTC. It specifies CASSQGVWGDGYTF.

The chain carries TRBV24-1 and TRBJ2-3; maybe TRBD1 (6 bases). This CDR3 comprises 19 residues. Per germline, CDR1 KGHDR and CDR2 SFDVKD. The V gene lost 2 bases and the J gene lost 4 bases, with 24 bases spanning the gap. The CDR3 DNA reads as TGTGCCACCAGTGATTGGCAGGGGTCGGGTCGGGTTCAGGCAGATACGCAGTATTTT. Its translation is CATSDWQGSGRVQADTQYF.